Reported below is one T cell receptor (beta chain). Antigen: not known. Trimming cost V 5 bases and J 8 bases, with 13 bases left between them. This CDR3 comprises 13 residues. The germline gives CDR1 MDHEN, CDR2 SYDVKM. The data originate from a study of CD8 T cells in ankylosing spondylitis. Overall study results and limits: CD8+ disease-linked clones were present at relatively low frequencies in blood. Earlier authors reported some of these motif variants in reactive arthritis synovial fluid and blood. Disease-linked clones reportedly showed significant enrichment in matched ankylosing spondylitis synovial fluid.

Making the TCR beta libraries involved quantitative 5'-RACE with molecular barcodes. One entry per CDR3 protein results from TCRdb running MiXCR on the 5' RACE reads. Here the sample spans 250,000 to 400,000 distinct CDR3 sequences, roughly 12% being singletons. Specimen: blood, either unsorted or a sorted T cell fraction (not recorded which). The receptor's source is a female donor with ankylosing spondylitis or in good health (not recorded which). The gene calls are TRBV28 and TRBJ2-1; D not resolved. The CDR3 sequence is CASSPPVGDEQFF. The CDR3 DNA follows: TGTGCCAGCAGTCCTCCGGTTGGAGATGAGCAGTTCTTC.